The clone carrying this T cell receptor beta chain has just a few counts. This specimen belongs to a study of control samples from healthy donors and cancer patients. Data came from immunoSEQ multiplex PCR; TCRdb stores just in-frame clones and leaves some out. The table shows tens of thousands of clones, with about 93% occurring only once. CDR1 and CDR2 (germline): MNHEY, SVGEGT. The V end lost 6 bases, the J end lost 4 bases, and 12 bases lay between the germline ends. The CDR3 has 13 residues. The TCR comes from a woman aged 45-65 years in good health. The sample was blood. The V call is TRBV6-2 or TRBV6-3, the J call TRBJ1-2; unclear D gene. This chain's CDR3 is CASSVPWAYGYTF. The CDR3 DNA reads as TGTGCCAGCAGCGTACCCTGGGCCTATGGCTACACCTTC.